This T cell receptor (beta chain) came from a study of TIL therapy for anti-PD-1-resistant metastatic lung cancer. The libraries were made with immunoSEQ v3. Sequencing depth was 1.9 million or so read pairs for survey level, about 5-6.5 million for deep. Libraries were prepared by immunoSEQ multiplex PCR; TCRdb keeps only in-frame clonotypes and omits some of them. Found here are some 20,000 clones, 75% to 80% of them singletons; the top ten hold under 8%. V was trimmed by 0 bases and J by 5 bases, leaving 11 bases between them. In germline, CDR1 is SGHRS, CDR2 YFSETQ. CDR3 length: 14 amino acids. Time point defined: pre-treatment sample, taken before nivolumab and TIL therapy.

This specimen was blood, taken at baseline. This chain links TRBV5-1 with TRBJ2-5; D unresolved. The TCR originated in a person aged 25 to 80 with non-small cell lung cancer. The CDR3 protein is CASSLEAPWETQYF. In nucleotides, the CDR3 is TGCGCCAGCAGCTTGGAGGCTCCTTGGGAGACCCAGTACTTC.